This paragraph reports one TCR beta chain. The sample is drawn from a study of T cell changes during pregnancy in multiple sclerosis. Data came from immunoSEQ multiplex PCR; TCRdb stores just in-frame clones and leaves some out. The sample gives 85,000 to 90,000 clones, 80% to 95% of which show up once; 1.5% to 2% is in the top ten. The CDR3 extends over 14 amino acids. Trimming stripped 0 bases from V and 0 bases from J, with 4 bases between. Germline CDR1 and CDR2: SGHDT and YYEEEE. The sequence came from a female donor in good health, enrolled as a control in a pregnancy study. This sequence joins TRBV5-6 and TRBJ1-3; D remains unclear. Source: peripheral blood, taken in the first trimester of pregnancy. The CDR3 loop reads CASSLDISGNTIYF. The CDR3 nucleotides read TGTGCCAGCAGCTTGGACATCTCTGGAAACACCATATATTTT.